The clone carrying this TCR beta chain was recorded once. The data were obtained in a study of blood T cell repertoires in COVID-19. Study-level information: Acute and convalescent COVID-19 samples came from the United States, Italy and Spain.

From germline, CDR1 is SGHRS and CDR2 YFSETQ. The CDR3 sequence is 17 residues long. Trimming at V came to 1 base and at J to 5 bases, leaving 11 bases not matched to a gene. Individuals drawn from approximately 26 US areas were roughly 18 to 95 years old. Participants' own reports of clinical history determined their cohort assignment. Original processing notes: Reference gene primer amplification in the assay estimated nucleated cell counts. Sequencing was performed with immunoSEQ multiplex PCR; in TCRdb, only in-frame clones are kept and a portion is missing. That table is the source of V, J and clone size, and D and trimming were worked out from the DNA. The profile shows about 250,000 clones, roughly nine tenths of them singletons.

The sequence came from a woman under 40 with acute COVID-19. The V gene is TRBV5-1, the J gene TRBJ2-3; 9 bases map to TRBD2. The sample taken for sequencing was PBMCs or T cells enriched from blood (not recorded which). The CDR3 DNA follows: TGCGCCAGCAGCTTGCTTAGCGGGGGTGCAGGGAGAGATACGCAGTATTTT. Protein product: CASSLLSGGAGRDTQYF.